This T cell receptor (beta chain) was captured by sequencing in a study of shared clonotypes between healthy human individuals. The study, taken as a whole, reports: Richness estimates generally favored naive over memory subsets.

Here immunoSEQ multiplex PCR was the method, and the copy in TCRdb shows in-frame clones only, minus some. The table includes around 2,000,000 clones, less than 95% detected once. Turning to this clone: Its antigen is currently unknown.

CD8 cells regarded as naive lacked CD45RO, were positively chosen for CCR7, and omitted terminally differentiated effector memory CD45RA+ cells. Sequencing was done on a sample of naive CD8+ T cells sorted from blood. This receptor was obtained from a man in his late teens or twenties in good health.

For the CDR3, the DNA is TGTGCCAGCTCCGCTTCCCCACTAGCCCAATACGAGCAGTACTTC. This codes for CASSASPLAQYEQYF. The chain uses TRBV9 and TRBJ2-7, with D possibly being TRBD2 (6 bases). V lost 7 bases to trimming and J lost 4 bases, with 21 bases between them. The CDR3 is 15 residues long. Germline V gene lookup returns CDR1 SGDLS and CDR2 YYNGEE.